One T cell receptor beta chain is described in this entry. Germline CDR1 reads MNHEY; CDR2 reads SVGEGT. The CDR3 spans 14 residues. J lost 8 bases, V lost 5 bases, and 8 bases had no gene match. This specimen comes from a study of blood T cell repertoires in COVID-19. Overall study context: Sources were T cells, B-cell-depleted T cells, or PBMCs; the material itself was cDNA or gDNA.

Original processing methods: From reference gene primer amplification, estimates of nucleated cell counts were derived. Libraries were prepared by immunoSEQ multiplex PCR; TCRdb keeps only in-frame clonotypes and omits some of them. V, J and clone size are taken as reported in that table, and D and trimming were inferred from the DNA itself. This sample has fewer than 180,000 clones, with roughly 87% found just once. This sequence originates from a woman aged 55-69 years with active or convalescent COVID-19. Sequenced: peripheral blood. The gene calls are TRBV6-2 or TRBV6-3 and TRBJ2-1, with 8 bases matching TRBD1. CDR3 sequence (DNA): TGTGCCAGCAGTCAACGAAGCAGGGGGCATGAGCAGTTCTTC. As protein: CASSQRSRGHEQFF.